This is a list of T cell receptor beta chains from one sample in a study of early T cells in non-severe SARS-CoV-2 infection. TCRdb itself ran the 5' RACE reads through MiXCR, one entry per CDR3 protein. The data contain some 88,000 distinct CDR3 sequences, approximately 16% of them singletons. The sample was whole blood, taken at baseline. Receptors were obtained from an adult who was a healthcare worker with PCR-confirmed SARS-CoV-2 infection or an uninfected control (not recorded which). Both conserved end residues are part of each CDR3. D genes are given only for firm matches. Only part of the rows carry a size: once, few, many, or a class if the clone is expanded.

clone_size: few
j_call: TRBJ2-3
v_call: TRBV12-3/TRBV12-4
d_call: TRBD2
cdr3_nt: TGTGCCAGCAGTACACTAGCGGCAAGCACAGATACGCAGTATTTT
cdr3_aa: CASSTLAASTDTQYF

clone_size: .
j_call: TRBJ1-1
v_call: TRBV20-1
d_call: .
cdr3_nt: TGCAGTGTTAGGGGAGCGAACACTGAAGCTTTCTTT
cdr3_aa: CSVRGANTEAFF

clone_size: .
j_call: TRBJ2-7
v_call: TRBV5-5
d_call: .
cdr3_nt: TGTGCCAGCAGCAGAGACTCGAACTCCTACGAGCAGTACTTC
cdr3_aa: CASSRDSNSYEQYF

clone_size: .
j_call: TRBJ2-5
v_call: TRBV18
d_call: .
cdr3_nt: TGTGCCAGCTCCCAGAATCGGGGGGCAGAGACCCAGTACTTC
cdr3_aa: CASSQNRGAETQYF

clone_size: few
j_call: TRBJ1-6
v_call: TRBV6-1
d_call: .
cdr3_nt: TGTGCCAGCGGGGGGGGTTGGTCCCTCCACTTT
cdr3_aa: CASGGGWSLHF

clone_size: .
j_call: TRBJ2-7
v_call: TRBV16
d_call: TRBD2
cdr3_nt: TGTGCCAGCAATTCCGGGACTAGTCCTTACGAGCAGTACTTC
cdr3_aa: CASNSGTSPYEQYF

clone_size: few
j_call: TRBJ2-7
v_call: TRBV3-1
d_call: TRBD2
cdr3_nt: TGTGCCAGCAGCCAAGATCTTTCAGCGGGAGTCGAGCAGTACTTC
cdr3_aa: CASSQDLSAGVEQYF

clone_size: few
j_call: TRBJ2-7
v_call: TRBV3-1
d_call: TRBD2
cdr3_nt: TGTGCCAGCAGGCTGACTAGCGGGAGGGACGAGCAGTACTTC
cdr3_aa: CASRLTSGRDEQYF

clone_size: .
j_call: TRBJ2-7
v_call: TRBV4-3
d_call: TRBD1
cdr3_nt: TGCGCCAGCAGCCGGAAACAGGGGTCTGACTACGAGCAGTACTTC
cdr3_aa: CASSRKQGSDYEQYF

clone_size: few
j_call: TRBJ1-5
v_call: TRBV12-3/TRBV12-4
d_call: .
cdr3_nt: TGTGCCAGCAGTGAAGGCTCTGGGAAGCCCCAGCATTTT
cdr3_aa: CASSEGSGKPQHF

clone_size: few
j_call: TRBJ1-1
v_call: TRBV20-1
d_call: TRBD1
cdr3_nt: TGCAGTGCCGCCAGGACAGGCCCTGAAGCTTTCTTT
cdr3_aa: CSAARTGPEAFF

clone_size: few
j_call: TRBJ1-5
v_call: TRBV28
d_call: .
cdr3_nt: TGTGCCAGCAGTTCTCAGCGAAATCAGCCCCAGCATTTT
cdr3_aa: CASSSQRNQPQHF

clone_size: many
j_call: TRBJ2-7
v_call: TRBV5-1
d_call: TRBD2
cdr3_nt: TGCGCCAGCAGCTTCGCTAAAGCGGGAGGGCCCGACGAGCAGTACTTC
cdr3_aa: CASSFAKAGGPDEQYF

clone_size: .
j_call: TRBJ2-7
v_call: TRBV18
d_call: TRBD2
cdr3_nt: TGTGCCAGCTCACCTTTACGGACTAGCGGGAGTCGCGGGGGGCTCGAGCAGTACTTC
cdr3_aa: CASSPLRTSGSRGGLEQYF

clone_size: .
j_call: TRBJ2-3
v_call: TRBV2
d_call: .
cdr3_nt: TGTGCCAGCGAAAGGGCTAGCGGCACAGATACGCAGTATTTT
cdr3_aa: CASERASGTDTQYF

clone_size: .
j_call: TRBJ2-5
v_call: TRBV5-4
d_call: TRBD1
cdr3_nt: TGTGCCAGCAGCTCTACCGGGACAGGCAACCAAGAGACCCAGTACTTC
cdr3_aa: CASSSTGTGNQETQYF

clone_size: .
j_call: TRBJ1-1
v_call: TRBV7-9
d_call: .
cdr3_nt: TGTGCCAGCTCCCGGGGGGAAGGGAGCACTGAAGCTTTCTTT
cdr3_aa: CASSRGEGSTEAFF

clone_size: many
j_call: TRBJ2-1
v_call: TRBV7-2
d_call: .
cdr3_nt: TGTGCCAGCAGCTTAGCCGTCCGACTTGATACCTACAATGAGCAGTTCTTC
cdr3_aa: CASSLAVRLDTYNEQFF

clone_size: .
j_call: TRBJ2-1
v_call: TRBV11-2
d_call: .
cdr3_nt: TGTGCCAGCAGCTTAGGCCGGCCCGAGCAGTTCTTC
cdr3_aa: CASSLGRPEQFF

clone_size: few
j_call: TRBJ2-7
v_call: TRBV6-2/TRBV6-3
d_call: .
cdr3_nt: TGTGCCAGCAGTCCCGGACTACCTCGGCGGGAGCAGTACTTC
cdr3_aa: CASSPGLPRREQYF

clone_size: .
j_call: TRBJ2-2
v_call: TRBV10-3
d_call: .
cdr3_nt: TGTGCCATCAGTGAACAGGCGAGCACCGGGGAGCTGTTTTTT
cdr3_aa: CAISEQASTGELFF

clone_size: .
j_call: TRBJ2-1
v_call: TRBV4-1
d_call: TRBD2
cdr3_nt: TGCGCCAGCAGCCAAGGGGGACTAGCGGGGGCTAATGAGCAGTTCTTC
cdr3_aa: CASSQGGLAGANEQFF

clone_size: few
j_call: TRBJ1-5
v_call: TRBV2
d_call: .
cdr3_nt: TGTGCCAGCTCGGTAGGGGGGCTCCGCGGAAATCAGCCCCAGCATTTT
cdr3_aa: CASSVGGLRGNQPQHF

clone_size: .
j_call: TRBJ2-2
v_call: TRBV20-1
d_call: .
cdr3_nt: TGCAGTGCCGCGGGAAGTTCCAGCGGGGAGCTGTTTTTT
cdr3_aa: CSAAGSSSGELFF

clone_size: .
j_call: TRBJ2-2
v_call: TRBV6-2/TRBV6-3
d_call: .
cdr3_nt: TGTGCCAGCAGTTCGGGCGGCACAGACACCGGGGAGCTGTTTTTT
cdr3_aa: CASSSGGTDTGELFF

clone_size: many
j_call: TRBJ2-7
v_call: TRBV5-1
d_call: .
cdr3_nt: TGCGCCAGCAGCTTCCAGGGGCCCGGCTACGAGCAGTACTTC
cdr3_aa: CASSFQGPGYEQYF

clone_size: few
j_call: TRBJ2-2
v_call: TRBV24-1
d_call: .
cdr3_nt: TGTGCCACCAGTCGGCAAGCCGGGGAGCTGTTTTTT
cdr3_aa: CATSRQAGELFF

clone_size: few
j_call: TRBJ1-5
v_call: TRBV2
d_call: .
cdr3_nt: TGTGCCAGCAGTGAACAGGGATCCGTTAATCAGCCCCAGCATTTT
cdr3_aa: CASSEQGSVNQPQHF

clone_size: .
j_call: TRBJ2-5
v_call: TRBV7-8
d_call: .
cdr3_nt: TGTGCCAGCAGCCCGTCAGAGACCCAGTACTTC
cdr3_aa: CASSPSETQYF